The 30 T cell receptor beta chains in this list originate from one sample, sequenced in a study of OX40 agonist ivuxolimab in advanced cancers. Produced via immunoSEQ multiplex PCR; TCRdb's table is partial and in-frame only. The repertoire includes more than 45,000 clones, about four fifths of them detected once, and approximately 4.5% sits in the top ten. Sequenced here: CD4+ or CD8+ T cells sorted from blood, sampled in a trial of the OX40 agonist ivuxolimab. The receptors here all came from an adult with an advanced solid tumor such as melanoma, head and neck, liver or kidney cancer.

This rearrangement joins TRBV23-1 to TRBJ2-2, with a possible D match to TRBD2 (6 bases). TRBV23-1 is annotated as an ORF whose role is uncertain. Trimming cost V 1 base and J 5 bases, with 17 bases left between them. This CDR3 is built from 17 residues. The CDR3, as DNA: TGCGCCAGCAGTCAATTTCCGCGGGGATACTTTACCGGGGAGCTGTTTTTT. It encodes CASSQFPRGYFTGELFF.

This chain connects TRBV29-1 to TRBJ1-2, with D perhaps TRBD1 (5 bases). The CDR3 totals 13 residues. Trimming left V 4 bases short and J 8 bases short, with 17 bases between. CDR1 is SQVTM and CDR2 is ANQGSEA in the germline V gene. The CDR3 region has the DNA TGCAGCGTTGGCCGGGACGGCCGAGGAGGCTACACCTTC. Amino acid sequence: CSVGRDGRGGYTF.

This chain links TRBV5-1 with TRBJ1-6; the match to TRBD1 covers 7 bases. V gave up 6 bases and J gave up 4 bases; unmatched junction bases: 7. Per germline, CDR1 SGHRS and CDR2 YFSETQ. This CDR3 has 15 amino acids. CDR3 sequence: CASKSAGGYNSPLHF. The CDR3 DNA is TGCGCCAGCAAGTCCGCAGGGGGTTATAATTCACCCCTCCACTTT.

This clone was counted a few times. V gene TRBV10-3 combines with J gene TRBJ2-2; 10 bases agree with TRBD1. The CDR3 runs to 14 residues. Per the germline V gene, CDR1 is ENHRY and CDR2 is SYGVKD. V trimming: 10 bases; J trimming: 5 bases; junction bases outside the gene matches: 7. CDR3 amino acids: CATLRDRGTGELFF. DNA of the CDR3: TGTGCCACGCTTAGGGACAGGGGTACCGGGGAGCTGTTTTTT.

The genes are TRBV29-1 and TRBJ1-1; D gene uncertain. The germline V gene has CDR1 SQVTM and CDR2 ANQGSEA. The CDR3 runs to 12 residues. Trimming stripped 4 bases from V and 3 bases from J, with 9 bases between. The CDR3 nucleotides read TGCAGCGTTGCAGTACGTGACACTGAAGCTTTCTTT. Encoded protein: CSVAVRDTEAFF.

V and J are TRBV4-3 and TRBJ2-7; perhaps TRBD2 as D (5 bases). The CDR3 is 15 amino acids. Germline loops: CDR1 LGHNA, CDR2 YSLEER. The ends were cut back, 2 bases at V and 2 bases at J, with 13 bases in the middle. CDR3 DNA sequence: TGCGCCAGCAGCCAAACCCCCGGGGTAGCCTACGAGCAGTACTTC. This codes for CASSQTPGVAYEQYF.

The rearrangement links TRBV10-1 to TRBJ1-1; D possibly corresponds to TRBD1 (5 bases). Germline V gene sequence: CDR1 WNHNN, CDR2 SYGVQD (reference sequence). V lost 6 bases and J 1 base, leaving 9 bases between the germline ends. CDR3 length: 13 amino acids. CDR3 DNA: TGCGCCAGCAGCACTGGACAGAACACTGAAGCTTTCTTT. Translation: CASSTGQNTEAFF.

V and J are TRBV11-1 and TRBJ2-3; weak D call: TRBD1 (6 bases). Germline V gene lookup returns CDR1 SGHAT and CDR2 FQDESV (reference sequence). V dropped 4 bases and J dropped 4 bases, with 9 bases sitting between them. The CDR3 runs 13 residues. The CDR3 region is CASSSNRADTQYF. CDR3 nucleotides: TGTGCCAGCAGCTCCAACAGGGCAGATACGCAGTATTTT.

The DNA of the CDR3 is TGCGCCAGCAGCCAACTTCCTACGAGGACTAGCGGAGGCAGGGAGCAGTTCTTC. Translating it yields CASSQLPTRTSGGREQFF. The chain recombines TRBV4-1 with TRBJ2-1; 10 nucleotides align to TRBD2. Trimming removed 2 bases from V and 10 bases from J; junction bases left unmatched: 17. The CDR3 spans 18 residues. Germline V gene sequence: CDR1 MGHRA, CDR2 YSYEKL.

Here the CDR3 reads CASSISGGSNQPQHF. Written as DNA, the CDR3 is TGTGCCAGTAGTATTTCGGGGGGAAGCAATCAGCCCCAGCATTTT. V and J are TRBV19 and TRBJ1-5; D is possibly TRBD1 (5 bases). Trimming left V 3 bases short and J 1 base short, with 10 bases between. The CDR3 length is 15 residues. Germline assignment: CDR1 LNHDA and CDR2 SQIVND (reference sequence). The full variable domain, its missing parts supplied by reference TRBV19 and TRBJ1-5, is DGGITQSPKYLFRKEGQNVTLSCEQNLNHDAMYWYRQDPGQGLRLIYYSQIVNDFQKGDIAEGYSVSREKKESFPLTVTSAQKNPTAFYLCASSISGGSNQPQHFGDGTRLSIL.

The chain is built from TRBV9 and TRBJ2-1; D might be TRBD1 (5 bases). The CDR3 runs 16 residues. V was cut by 0 bases and J by 3 bases, with 13 bases left in between. Germline V CDR1 and CDR2: SGDLS, YYNGEE. CDR3: CASSVDRREGYNEQFF. The CDR3 DNA is TGTGCCAGCAGCGTAGATCGCAGGGAAGGCTACAATGAGCAGTTCTTC.

V usage is TRBV29-1 and J usage is TRBJ2-6; D is unresolved. This CDR3 spans 13 amino acids. Per germline, CDR1 SQVTM and CDR2 ANQGSEA. V was clipped by 4 bases and J by 0 bases, with 4 bases between them. The CDR3 coding sequence is TGCAGCGTTGGGACCTCTGGGGCCAACGTCCTGACTTTC. Translated: CSVGTSGANVLTF.

This chain joins TRBV6-6 and TRBJ2-7; possibly TRBD2 for D (6 bases). Germline-derived CDR1 and CDR2 are MNHNY and SVGAGI (reference sequence). V was pared by 6 bases and J by 2 bases, with 17 bases between. The length of the CDR3 is 15 residues. This chain's CDR3 is CASRNPGTDTYEQYF. The CDR3 nucleotides read TGTGCCAGCAGGAATCCCGGGACTGACACCTACGAGCAGTACTTC.

The V call is TRBV6-5, the J call TRBJ2-7; 12 bases map to TRBD2. The germline gives CDR1 MNHEY, CDR2 SVGAGI. The CDR3 extends over 15 amino acids. J lost 1 base, V lost 5 bases, and 3 bases had no gene match. Written as DNA, the CDR3 is TGTGCCAGCAGTCCACTAGCGGGAGGATCCTACGAGCAGTACTTC. Translation: CASSPLAGGSYEQYF.

The rearrangement joins TRBV28 to TRBJ2-7; 8 bases map to TRBD1. The CDR3 contains 15 residues. Per germline, CDR1 MDHEN and CDR2 SYDVKM. V trimming: 10 bases; J trimming: 9 bases; junction bases outside the gene matches: 20. The CDR3 loop reads CATGPRDRILEGQYF. The CDR3 region has the DNA TGTGCCACCGGACCGCGGGACAGGATTTTAGAGGGGCAGTACTTC.

This clone has just one count. The V call is TRBV30, the J call TRBJ1-3, with D unresolved. V was cut by 5 bases and J by 4 bases, with 9 bases left in between. CDR3 length: 12 amino acids. CDR1 and CDR2 from the germline V gene are GTSNPN and SVGIG (reference sequence). DNA of the CDR3: TGTGCCTGGCGCCGGGTCGGAAACACCATATATTTT. Translating gives CAWRRVGNTIYF. Based on the CDR3 plus reference TRBV30 and TRBJ1-3, the full variable domain is SQTIHQWPATLVQPVGSPLSLECTVEGTSNPNLYWYRQAAGRGLQLLFYSVGIGQISSEVPQNLSASRPQDRQFILSSKKLLLSDSGFYLCAWRRVGNTIYFGEGSWLTVV.

The V gene is TRBV11-2, the J gene TRBJ2-3, with 11 bases aligning to TRBD2. CDR1 is SGHAT, CDR2 FQNNGV, per germline. CDR3 size: 19 residues. V gave up 1 base and J gave up 7 bases; unmatched junction bases: 16. The CDR3 reads CASSLGQAPGTSGLYTQYF. As DNA, the CDR3 is TGTGCCAGCAGCTTAGGCCAGGCCCCCGGGACTAGCGGCCTGTATACGCAGTATTTT.

V is TRBV11-3 and J is TRBJ2-5, with TRBD2 identical over 16 bases. The trim removed 5 bases at V and 5 bases at J, leaving 14 bases unmatched. This CDR3 region has 19 residues. CDR1 SGHNT and CDR2 YENEEA come from the germline V gene. CDR3 residues: CASSLGTSGGAAMRETQYF. The CDR3 nucleotides read TGTGCCAGCAGCCTCGGGACTAGCGGGGGGGCGGCGATGAGGGAGACCCAGTACTTC.

This clone has a handful of counts. This chain links TRBV5-6 with TRBJ2-5; D is uncertain. The CDR3 loop spans 13 amino acids. V lost 1 base to trimming and J lost 5 bases, with 9 bases between them. Germline V gives CDR1 SGHDT, CDR2 YYEEEE. CDR3 sequence: CASSLLRRETQYF. The CDR3 coding sequence is TGTGCCAGCAGCTTGTTGCGTCGGGAGACCCAGTACTTC. The full variable domain, in which reference TRBV5-6 and TRBJ2-5 provide the parts outside the CDR3, is DAGVTQSPTHLIKTRGQQVTLRCSPKSGHDTVSWYQQALGQGPQFIFQYYEEEERQRGNFPDRFSGHQFPNYSSELNVNALLLGDSALYLCASSLLRRETQYFGPGTRLLVL.

Concerning this clone: This same CDR3 is encoded by further DNA sequences in the sample. V is TRBV10-3 and J is TRBJ2-7; 8 bases line up with TRBD1. Germline V CDR1 and CDR2: ENHRY, SYGVKD. This CDR3 is built from 14 residues. The trim removed 3 bases at V and 1 base at J, leaving 2 bases unmatched. CDR3 amino acids: CAISEWDRSYEQYF. The CDR3 bases are TGTGCCATCAGTGAATGGGACAGGTCCTACGAGCAGTACTTC.

The chain links TRBV2 to TRBJ1-4; the D is unclear. Between the trimmed V and J ends, which lost 7 bases and 6 bases, there was a span of 18 bases. This CDR3 has 15 amino acids. The germline V gene encodes CDR1 SNHLY and CDR2 FYNNEI. CDR3 sequence reads: CASKGPDTPDEKLFF. For the CDR3, the DNA is TGTGCCAGCAAGGGCCCTGACACGCCGGATGAAAAACTGTTTTTT.

The rearrangement uses TRBV11-2 and TRBJ2-5; TRBD2 matches 12 bases. The germline CDR1 and CDR2 sequences are SGHAT and FQNNGV. J was trimmed by 5 bases and V by 4 bases; bases with no gene match: 8. The length of the CDR3 is 16 residues. CDR3 bases: TGTGCCAGCAGCTCCTCACTAGCGGGAGGTTGGGAGACCCAGTACTTC. Translating it yields CASSSSLAGGWETQYF.

This clone was picked up one time. This chain links TRBV7-2 with TRBJ2-3; the D gene is possibly TRBD2 (6 bases). There are 15 residues in the CDR3. V was trimmed by 1 base and J by 7 bases, leaving 15 bases between them. Germline V gene sequence: CDR1 SGHTA, CDR2 FQGNSA. CDR3 DNA sequence: TGTGCCAGCAGCTTAGAGGCGGGGCCCGGGAATACGCAGTATTTT. This codes for CASSLEAGPGNTQYF.

CDR3 amino acids: CASSVDPIQETQYF. In nucleotides, the CDR3 is TGTGCCAGCAGCGTAGATCCTATTCAAGAGACCCAGTACTTC. This rearrangement joins TRBV9 to TRBJ2-5; D remains ambiguous. The CDR3 has 14 amino acids. V lost 0 bases to trimming and J lost 2 bases, with 8 bases between them. CDR1 is SGDLS, CDR2 YYNGEE, per germline.

This rearrangement joins TRBV11-3 to TRBJ2-2; 7 positions agree with TRBD1. Losses at the gene ends were 5 bases for V and 0 bases for J; bases not matched to a gene: 3. The CDR3 sequence is 15 residues long. Per the germline V gene, CDR1 is SGHNT and CDR2 is YENEEA. The CDR3 here is CASSPQGSNTGELFF. The CDR3 DNA reads TGTGCCAGCAGCCCACAGGGGTCGAACACCGGGGAGCTGTTTTTT.

V is TRBV28 and J is TRBJ2-7, with D unclear. Germline-derived CDR1 and CDR2 are MDHEN and SYDVKM. Trimming left V 2 bases short and J 6 bases short, with 8 bases between. The CDR3 has 12 amino acids. As DNA, the CDR3 is TGTGCCAGCAGTTTAAAGAGAGGCGAGCAGTACTTC. Translated: CASSLKRGEQYF.

This clone was picked up a small number of times. V usage is TRBV6-1 and J usage is TRBJ2-7; no definite D call. Per the germline V gene, CDR1 is MNHNS and CDR2 is SASEGT. This CDR3 contains 14 residues. The V and J ends lost 1 base and 0 bases respectively, with 7 bases between them. The CDR3 coding sequence is TGTGCCAGCAGTGAAGACTGGAGCTCCTACGAGCAGTACTTC. Translated: CASSEDWSSYEQYF.

This chain's CDR3 is CASSLWGGLGSGANVLTF. The CDR3, as DNA: TGTGCCAGCAGCTTATGGGGGGGACTTGGCTCTGGGGCCAACGTCCTGACTTTC. This chain uses TRBV7-8 with TRBJ2-6; TRBD2 aligns across 7 bases. Germline CDR1 reads SGHVS; CDR2 reads FQNEAQ. With 2 bases clipped from V and 0 bases from J, the junction kept 7 bases outside the gene matches. This CDR3 comprises 18 residues.

The V and J genes are TRBV6-6 and TRBJ2-7, with 7 bases that match TRBD1. Germline V gene data show CDR1 as MNHNY and CDR2 as SVGAGI (reference sequence). The CDR3 runs to 13 residues. Trimming took 6 bases from V and 7 from J; bases not matched to a gene: 9. CDR3: CASSQRQGREQYF. The CDR3 DNA reads as TGTGCCAGCAGCCAGAGACAGGGAAGAGAGCAGTACTTC.

This chain links TRBV18 with TRBJ2-1; either TRBD1 or TRBD2 may supply D (6 bases each). The CDR3 sequence is 16 residues long. Germline V gives CDR1 KGHSH, CDR2 LQKENI. The V end lost 0 bases, the J end lost 8 bases, and 17 bases lay between the germline ends. The CDR3 protein is CASSPPSGHGGHEQFF. CDR3 in DNA: TGTGCCAGCTCACCACCGTCGGGCCACGGGGGCCATGAGCAGTTCTTC.